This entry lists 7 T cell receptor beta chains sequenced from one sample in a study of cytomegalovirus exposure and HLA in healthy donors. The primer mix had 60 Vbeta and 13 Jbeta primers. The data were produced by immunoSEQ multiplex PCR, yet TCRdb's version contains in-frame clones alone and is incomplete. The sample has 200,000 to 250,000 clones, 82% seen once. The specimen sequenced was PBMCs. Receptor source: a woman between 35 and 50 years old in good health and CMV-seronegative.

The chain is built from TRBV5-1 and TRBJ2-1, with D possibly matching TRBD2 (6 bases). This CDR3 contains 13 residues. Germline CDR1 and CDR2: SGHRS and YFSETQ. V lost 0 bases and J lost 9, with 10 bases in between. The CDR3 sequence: CASSLGRETEQFF. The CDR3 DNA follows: TGCGCCAGCAGCTTGGGGAGGGAAACTGAGCAGTTCTTC.

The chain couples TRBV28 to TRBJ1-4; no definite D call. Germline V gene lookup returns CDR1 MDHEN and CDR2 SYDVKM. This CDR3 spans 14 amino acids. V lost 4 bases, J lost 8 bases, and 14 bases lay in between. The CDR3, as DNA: TGTGCCAGCAGTTCGGGAGTAACGGGGGAAAAACTGTTTTTT. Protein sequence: CASSSGVTGEKLFF.

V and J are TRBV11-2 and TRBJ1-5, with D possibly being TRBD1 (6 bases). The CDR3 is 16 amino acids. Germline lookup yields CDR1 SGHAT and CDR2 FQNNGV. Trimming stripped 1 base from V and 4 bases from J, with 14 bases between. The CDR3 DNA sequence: TGTGCCAGCAGCTTAGGTTCCGCAGGGGTAAATCAGCCCCAGCATTTT. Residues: CASSLGSAGVNQPQHF.

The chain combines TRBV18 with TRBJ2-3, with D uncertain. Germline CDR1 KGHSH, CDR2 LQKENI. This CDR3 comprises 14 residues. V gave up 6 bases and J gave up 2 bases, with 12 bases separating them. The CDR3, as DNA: TGTGCCAGCTCTACTCTTTTTGACACAGATACGCAGTATTTT. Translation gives CASSTLFDTDTQYF.

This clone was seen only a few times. The CDR3 loop reads CASSPQGGGAETQYF. The DNA for the CDR3 is TGTGCCAGCAGCCCACAGGGGGGCGGGGCCGAGACCCAGTACTTC. The chain uses TRBV5-4 and TRBJ2-5, with TRBD1 matching over 8 bases. Germline CDR1 and CDR2: SGHNT and YYREEE (reference sequence). This CDR3 region has 15 residues. Losses at the gene ends were 4 bases for V and 5 bases for J; bases not matched to a gene: 10.

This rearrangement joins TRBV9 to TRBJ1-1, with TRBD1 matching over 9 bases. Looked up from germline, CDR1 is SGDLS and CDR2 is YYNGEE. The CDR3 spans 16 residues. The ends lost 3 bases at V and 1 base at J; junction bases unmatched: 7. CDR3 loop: CASSAGTGRGNTEAFF. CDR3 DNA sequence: TGTGCCAGCAGCGCCGGGACAGGGCGAGGGAACACTGAAGCTTTCTTT.

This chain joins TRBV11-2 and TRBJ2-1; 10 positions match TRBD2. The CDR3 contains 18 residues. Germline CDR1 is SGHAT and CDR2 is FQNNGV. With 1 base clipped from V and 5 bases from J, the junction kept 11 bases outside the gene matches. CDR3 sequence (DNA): TGTGCCAGCAGCTTAGCGCCTCCCGGGACTAGCGCCGACAATGAGCAGTTCTTC. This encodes CASSLAPPGTSADNEQFF. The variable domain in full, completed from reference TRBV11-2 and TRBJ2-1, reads EAGVAQSPRYKIIEKRQSVAFWCNPISGHATLYWYQQILGQGPKLLIQFQNNGVVDDSQLPKDRFSAERLKGVDSTLKIQPAKLEDSAVYLCASSLAPPGTSADNEQFFGPGTRLTVL.